What follows describes a single TCR beta chain. What it recognizes is unknown. Central memory, naive, regulatory and stem cell-like memory CD4+ cells were sorted by CD45RO/CCR7/CD25/CD127/CD95/CD27. The data derive from a study of beta chain features in type 1 diabetes. The entirety of the isolated RNA underwent reverse transcription, so expressed TCRB transcripts were sequenced. TCRdb keeps only in-frame clones here, not all; method: immunoSEQ multiplex PCR. The sample carries fewer than 18,000 clones, less than 85% recorded once. Study-wide results and caveats: In these data, an HLA type influence on TCRB rearrangement remained unresolved. Moderate yet significant TCRB CDR3 shortening was seen in Type 1 diabetes patients in all four CD4+ subsets.

This receptor was identified in a young woman with type 1 diabetes. Input material: stem cell memory CD4+ T cells from blood.

CDR3 in amino acids: CASSETTFSTVEAFF. CDR3 nucleotide sequence: TGTGCCAGCAGTGAAACGACTTTTAGCACTGTGGAAGCTTTCTTT. The chain combines TRBV6-1 with TRBJ1-1; D gene unclear. V lost 2 bases to trimming and J lost 8 bases, with 18 bases between them. The CDR3 runs 15 residues. The germline CDR1 and CDR2 sequences are MNHNS and SASEGT.